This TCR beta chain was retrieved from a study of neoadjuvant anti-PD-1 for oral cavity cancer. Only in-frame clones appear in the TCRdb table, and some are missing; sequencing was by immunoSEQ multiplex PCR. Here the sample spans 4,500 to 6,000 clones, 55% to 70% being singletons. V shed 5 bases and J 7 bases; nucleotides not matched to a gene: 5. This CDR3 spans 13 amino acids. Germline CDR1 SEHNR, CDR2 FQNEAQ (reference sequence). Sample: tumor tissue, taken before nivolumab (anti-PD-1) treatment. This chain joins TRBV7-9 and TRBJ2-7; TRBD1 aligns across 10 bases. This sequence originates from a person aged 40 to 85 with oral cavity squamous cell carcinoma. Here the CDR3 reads CASSRRTGGEQYF. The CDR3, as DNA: TGTGCCAGCAGCAGACGGACAGGGGGAGAGCAGTACTTC.